Listed here is a single T cell receptor beta chain. This specimen comes from a study of blood T cell repertoires in COVID-19. Overall study: Some COVID-19 samples were acute and others convalescent; all came from the United States, Italy and Spain.

Study processing details: Estimated nucleated cell counts came from reference gene primer amplification. TCRdb's table, derived via immunoSEQ multiplex PCR, lists solely in-frame clones and lacks some. V, J and clone size are those of that table, while D and trimming were read from the DNA. The table lists approximately 240,000 clones, about 82% of them singletons. The CDR3 spans 12 residues. V was shortened by 6 bases and J by 8 bases, with 13 bases between the two germline ends. This receptor was obtained from a woman aged 55-75 years with active or convalescent COVID-19. The sample consisted of peripheral blood. The rearrangement links TRBV12-3 or TRBV12-4 to TRBJ1-2; TRBD1 is a possible D gene (6 bases). The chain's CDR3 is CASSRGTDGYTF. The CDR3 DNA sequence: TGTGCCAGCAGCAGGGGTACCGACGGCTACACCTTC.